One sample yielded the 22 T cell receptor beta chains listed below, sequenced in a study of blood T cell repertoires in COVID-19 (dated by TCRdb to 2020 to 2021). Libraries were built with the immunoSEQ multiplex PCR assay. Drawn from immuneACCESS, this table holds only the in-frame rearrangements with V and J called that TCRdb kept. Clones are partly lost; checked studies trace under half to an unresolved V gene and leave the rest unexplained. The sample table lists about 200,000 clones, 75% to 90% of them with a count of one. Jointly, the top ten make up more than 25% of the sample. Sequenced input: peripheral blood. The receptors here all came from a man aged 35 to 55 with acute or convalescent COVID-19.

CDR3 in DNA: TGCGCCAGCAGCTTCCTAGCGGGGGGCACAGATACGCAGTATTTT. Residues: CASSFLAGGTDTQYF. The chain joins TRBV5-1 to TRBJ2-3, with 10 positions matching TRBD2. The J segment lost 1 base and the V segment lost 2 bases, leaving 1 base of the junction unmatched. The CDR3 is made up of 15 amino acids. Germline V CDR1 and CDR2: SGHRS, YFSETQ.

The chain links TRBV5-1 to TRBJ2-1, with 8 bases aligning to TRBD2. Losses at the gene ends were 3 bases for V and 9 bases for J; bases not matched to a gene: 14. CDR1 and CDR2 (germline): SGHRS, YFSETQ. The CDR3 contains 16 residues. The CDR3: CASSWVSTGGSGEQFF. The DNA of the CDR3 is TGCGCCAGCAGCTGGGTCTCCACGGGAGGGTCGGGTGAGCAGTTCTTC.

The J gene is TRBJ2-7, the V gene TRBV18; 12 nucleotides line up with TRBD1. Germline CDR1 KGHSH, CDR2 LQKENI. The CDR3 totals 17 residues. The V gene end was trimmed by 4 bases and the J gene end by 5 bases; junction bases not matched to a gene: 12. The CDR3 DNA is TGTGCCAGCTCACGAACTTTTTCCGGGACAGGGGGCAACGAGCAGTACTTC. Translating it yields CASSRTFSGTGGNEQYF.

This chain connects TRBV6-5 to TRBJ1-2, with 10 bases that match TRBD1. The V segment lost 5 bases and the J segment 8 bases; nucleotides outside the gene matches: 11. This CDR3 is 15 amino acids long. Germline V gene lookup returns CDR1 MNHEY and CDR2 SVGAGI. The CDR3 loop reads CASSTGQGLLEGYTF. The DNA of the CDR3 is TGTGCCAGCAGTACGGGACAGGGGCTATTAGAGGGCTACACCTTC.

V usage is TRBV5-1 and J usage is TRBJ1-1; no clear D. V shed 0 bases and J shed 1 base, with 7 bases lying between them. This CDR3 spans 14 amino acids. Per the germline V gene, CDR1 is SGHRS and CDR2 is YFSETQ. Written as DNA, the CDR3 is TGCGCCAGCAGCTTGGTGCCGGGGAACACTGAAGCTTTCTTT. Translation: CASSLVPGNTEAFF.

This clone appeared a single time. The CDR3 sequence: CASSVNVEIYGYTF. CDR3 sequence (DNA): TGCGCCAGCAGCGTAAACGTGGAGATCTATGGCTACACCTTC. This sequence joins TRBV5-1 and TRBJ1-2; D unresolved. Germline CDR1 is SGHRS and CDR2 is YFSETQ. The CDR3 loop spans 14 amino acids. Between the trimmed V and J ends, which lost 4 bases and 4 bases, there was a span of 14 bases.

This clone appeared a single time. The chain is built from TRBV4-2 and TRBJ2-1; 9 bases agree with TRBD2. V dropped 0 bases and J dropped 1; count of bases not matched to a gene: 7. CDR3 length: 18 amino acids. Germline V gives CDR1 LGHNA, CDR2 YNFKEQ. CDR3 region: CASSQDRASGMSYNEQFF. The CDR3 DNA reads TGTGCCAGCAGCCAAGATAGGGCTAGCGGGATGTCCTACAATGAGCAGTTCTTC.

Ten or more counts support this clone. The gene calls are TRBV7-3 and TRBJ1-1; TRBD1 is a possible D gene (6 bases). Germline V gene data show CDR1 as SGHTA and CDR2 as FQGTGA. Between the trimmed V and J ends, which lost 6 bases and 11 bases, there was a span of 19 bases. The CDR3 covers 13 residues. The chain's CDR3 is CASRFGAQGEAFF. The DNA for the CDR3 is TGTGCCAGCAGGTTTGGGGCACAGGGTGAGGCTTTCTTT.

The chain's CDR3 is CASSISGGPETQYF. CDR3 bases: TGTGCCAGCTCAATTTCAGGGGGTCCAGAGACCCAGTACTTC. The chain is built from TRBV18 and TRBJ2-5; 7 positions match TRBD1. The CDR3 totals 14 residues. The V gene's germline CDR1 is KGHSH and CDR2 LQKENI. V lost 5 bases and J lost 4; bases outside the gene matches: 7. Complete variable domain (other parts from reference TRBV18 and TRBJ2-5): NAGVMQNPRHLVRRRGQEARLRCSPMKGHSHVYWYRQLPEEGLKFMVYLQKENIIDESGMPKERFSAEFPKEGPSILRIQQVVRGDSAAYFCASSISGGPETQYFGPGTRLLVL.

The V gene is TRBV18, the J gene TRBJ2-6; D unresolved. In germline, CDR1 is KGHSH, CDR2 LQKENI. This CDR3 comprises 15 residues. Trimming pared 9 bases from V and 0 bases from J, leaving 12 bases between. The CDR3 here is CASQAGSSGANVLTF. The CDR3 nucleotides read TGTGCCAGTCAAGCAGGCAGCTCTGGGGCCAACGTCCTGACTTTC.

V is TRBV28 and J is TRBJ2-5; 10 positions agree with TRBD2. J lost 5 bases, V lost 5 bases, and 5 bases had no gene match. Germline CDR1 MDHEN, CDR2 SYDVKM. The CDR3 covers 14 residues. CDR3 nucleotides: TGTGCCAGCAGTGGCGGGACTAGCGTGGAGACCCAGTACTTC. Translation gives CASSGGTSVETQYF.

The chain recombines TRBV9 with TRBJ2-5, with D perhaps TRBD2 (5 bases). Trimming took 4 bases from V and 5 from J, leaving 18 bases between them. Germline lookup yields CDR1 SGDLS and CDR2 YYNGEE. The CDR3 is 15 residues long. DNA of the CDR3: TGTGCCAGCAGCCCAACGGACTCGAGATGGGAGACCCAGTACTTC. Its translation is CASSPTDSRWETQYF.

The rearrangement uses TRBV5-1 and TRBJ2-1, with TRBD2 matching 10 bases. Germline V gene lookup returns CDR1 SGHRS and CDR2 YFSETQ. CDR3 length equals 18 residues. The V gene end was trimmed by 3 bases and the J gene end by 8 bases; junction bases not matched to a gene: 17. The CDR3 is CASSYRTSGAEFQDEQFF. The CDR3 DNA reads TGCGCCAGCAGCTACAGGACTAGCGGAGCCGAATTCCAGGATGAGCAGTTCTTC.

The genes are TRBV14 and TRBJ2-5; D not resolved. This CDR3 region has 12 residues. Looked up from germline, CDR1 is SGHDN and CDR2 is FVKESK. V was pared by 3 bases and J by 0 bases, with 2 bases between. The CDR3 sequence: CASSHYQETQYF. In DNA, the CDR3 is TGTGCCAGCAGCCACTACCAAGAGACCCAGTACTTC.

The gene calls are TRBV7-9 and TRBJ2-7; D is unresolved. CDR1 is SEHNR, CDR2 FQNEAQ, per germline (reference sequence). V was cut by 5 bases and J by 5 bases, with 10 bases left in between. There are 12 residues in the CDR3. CDR3 protein: CASSRMTHEQYF. In DNA form, the CDR3 reads TGTGCCAGCAGCCGTATGACACACGAGCAGTACTTC.

The V gene is TRBV19, the J gene TRBJ1-5; D possibly corresponds to TRBD1 (5 bases). The CDR3 runs 17 residues. V was pared by 4 bases and J by 0 bases, with 16 bases between. The germline V gene has CDR1 LNHDA and CDR2 SQIVND (reference sequence). CDR3 DNA sequence: TGTGCCAGTAGTAGTTCCGGGGGGGACTATAGCAATCAGCCCCAGCATTTT. Translation gives CASSSSGGDYSNQPQHF.

V usage is TRBV7-9 and J usage is TRBJ2-7; TRBD1 might be the D (5 bases). The V gene lost 5 bases and the J gene lost 3 bases, with 11 bases spanning the gap. Germline CDR1 and CDR2: SEHNR and FQNEAQ (reference sequence). This CDR3 has 13 residues. The CDR3 DNA reads TGTGCCAGCAGCCGTAATACAGGCTACGAGCAGTACTTC. This gives the protein CASSRNTGYEQYF. Full variable domain (missing parts from reference TRBV7-9 and TRBJ2-7): DTGVSQNPRHKITKRGQNVTFRCDPISEHNRLYWYRQTLGQGPEFLTYFQNEAQLEKSRLLSDRFSAERPKGSFSTLEIQRTEQGDSAMYLCASSRNTGYEQYFGPGTRLTVT.

The rearrangement uses TRBV5-1 and TRBJ1-5, with 9 bases fitting TRBD1. The CDR3 has 15 amino acids. With 4 bases clipped from V and 4 bases from J, the junction kept 6 bases outside the gene matches. Germline V lookup: CDR1 SGHRS, CDR2 YFSETQ. The CDR3 loop reads CASSRGTGYNQPQHF. The CDR3 DNA reads as TGCGCCAGCAGCCGGGGGACAGGGTATAATCAGCCCCAGCATTTT. Full variable domain (remainder filled in from reference TRBV5-1 and TRBJ1-5): KAGVTQTPRYLIKTRGQQVTLSCSPISGHRSVSWYQQTPGQGLQFLFEYFSETQRNKGNFPGRFSGRQFSNSRSEMNVSTLELGDSALYLCASSRGTGYNQPQHFGDGTRLSIL.

The genes are TRBV19 and TRBJ1-5; D uncertain. V lost 3 bases, J lost 0 bases, and 9 bases lay in between. CDR1 is LNHDA, CDR2 SQIVND, per germline (reference sequence). This CDR3 region has 15 residues. The CDR3: CASSILLNSNQPQHF. CDR3 in DNA: TGTGCCAGTAGTATCTTACTTAATAGCAATCAGCCCCAGCATTTT.

V usage is TRBV2 and J usage is TRBJ1-6; 10 nucleotides match TRBD1. The V gene end was trimmed by 0 bases and the J gene end by 7 bases; junction bases not matched to a gene: 3. The CDR3 contains 16 residues. Germline assignment: CDR1 SNHLY and CDR2 FYNNEI. In DNA form, the CDR3 reads TGTGCCAGCAGTGAAGCCTGGACAGGGGGGAATTCACCCCTCCACTTT. It is translated as CASSEAWTGGNSPLHF.

The J gene is TRBJ2-7, the V gene TRBV2; no reliable D call. CDR3 size: 11 residues. V was cut by 4 bases and J by 2 bases, with 3 bases left in between. Germline CDR1 is SNHLY and CDR2 is FYNNEI. Here the CDR3 reads CASSAAYEQYF. CDR3 sequence (DNA): TGTGCCAGCAGTGCTGCCTACGAGCAGTACTTC.

V gene TRBV5-6 combines with J gene TRBJ1-5; the match to TRBD1 covers 12 bases. The CDR3 contains 16 residues. The germline V gene encodes CDR1 SGHDT and CDR2 YYEEEE. After removal of 4 bases from V and 6 bases from J, the junction contained 8 bases not matched to a gene. Written as DNA, the CDR3 is TGTGCCAGCAGCGGATCCGGGACAGGGGGCCCTCAGCCCCAGCATTTT. Residues: CASSGSGTGGPQPQHF.